A selection of T cell receptor beta chains follows, all from one sample in a study of graft-versus-host responses after intestinal transplantation. Their antigen targets remain unknown. Sequencing was performed with immunoSEQ multiplex PCR; in TCRdb, only in-frame clones are kept and a portion is missing. The repertoire includes 50,000 to 80,000 clones, 90% to 95% of them detected once, and 1.7% sits in the top ten. Here the sequenced sample was unstimulated CD8+ T cells sorted from spleen or lymph node cells, taken before transplant. These receptors originate from a human donor who was the organ donor for an intestinal transplant. Each CDR3 is given with its conserved first and last residue. The D gene is left open where the match is weak. Where a row states a size, it is once, few, many or the class of an expanded clone; other rows omit it.

j_gene: TRBJ1-2; d_gene: TRBD1; v_gene: TRBV19; abundance: NA; CDR3aa: CASSNHQGAEDYGYTF; CDR3nt: TGTGCCAGTAGCAACCACCAGGGGGCGGAAGACTATGGCTACACCTTC
j_gene: TRBJ1-1; d_gene: TRBD1; v_gene: TRBV9; abundance: NA; CDR3aa: CASSVDTGERAFF; CDR3nt: TGTGCCAGCAGCGTAGATACAGGGGAGAGAGCTTTCTTT
j_gene: TRBJ2-1; d_gene: TRBD1; v_gene: TRBV13; abundance: NA; CDR3aa: CASSHRGQRNEQFF; CDR3nt: TGTGCCAGCAGCCACAGGGGGCAACGGAATGAGCAGTTCTTC
j_gene: TRBJ2-1; d_gene: NA; v_gene: TRBV9; abundance: NA; CDR3aa: CASSPSNEQFF; CDR3nt: TGTGCCAGCAGCCCATCCAATGAGCAGTTCTTC
j_gene: TRBJ2-7; d_gene: TRBD2; v_gene: TRBV6-4; abundance: NA; CDR3aa: CASSDSQREGRGYEQYF; CDR3nt: TGTGCCAGCAGTGACTCCCAGCGGGAGGGCCGAGGGTACGAGCAGTACTTC
j_gene: TRBJ1-1; d_gene: TRBD1; v_gene: TRBV14; abundance: once; CDR3aa: CASSQPGQGLLEYRSEAFF; CDR3nt: TGTGCCAGCAGCCAACCGGGACAGGGGCTTCTCGAGTATAGATCTGAAGCTTTCTTT
j_gene: TRBJ2-7; d_gene: NA; v_gene: TRBV27; abundance: NA; CDR3aa: CASSQQGWVEQYF; CDR3nt: TGTGCCAGCAGTCAACAGGGTTGGGTGGAGCAGTACTTC
j_gene: TRBJ1-5; d_gene: NA; v_gene: TRBV28; abundance: NA; CDR3aa: CASSLRAYSNQPQHF; CDR3nt: TGTGCCAGCAGTTTGAGGGCGTATAGCAATCAGCCCCAGCATTTT
j_gene: TRBJ2-7; d_gene: NA; v_gene: TRBV5-1; abundance: NA; CDR3aa: CASSVVDSGYEQYF; CDR3nt: TGCGCCAGCAGCGTCGTTGACAGTGGATACGAGCAGTACTTC
j_gene: TRBJ2-7; d_gene: TRBD1; v_gene: TRBV5-8; abundance: NA; CDR3aa: CAYPLGQAYEQYF; CDR3nt: TGTGCCTACCCCCTGGGACAGGCCTACGAGCAGTACTTC
j_gene: TRBJ2-1; d_gene: NA; v_gene: TRBV28; abundance: NA; CDR3aa: CASRPDSNYYNEQFF; CDR3nt: TGTGCCAGCCGCCCGGACAGCAATTACTACAATGAGCAGTTCTTC
j_gene: TRBJ1-2; d_gene: NA; v_gene: TRBV29-1; abundance: NA; CDR3aa: CSVEDLSKGLGYTF; CDR3nt: TGCAGCGTTGAAGATCTCAGTAAGGGGCTTGGCTACACCTTC
j_gene: TRBJ1-1; d_gene: NA; v_gene: TRBV11-2; abundance: NA; CDR3aa: CASSLSGWEAFF; CDR3nt: TGTGCCAGCAGCTTATCGGGGTGGGAAGCTTTCTTT
j_gene: TRBJ2-1; d_gene: NA; v_gene: TRBV4-2; abundance: NA; CDR3aa: CASSQVSRSSYNEQFF; CDR3nt: TGTGCCAGCAGCCAAGTGAGTCGGAGCTCCTACAATGAGCAGTTCTTC
j_gene: TRBJ2-1; d_gene: TRBD2; v_gene: TRBV5-1; abundance: NA; CDR3aa: CASSWSGLAEINNEQFF; CDR3nt: TGCGCCAGCAGCTGGTCGGGACTAGCGGAGATCAACAATGAGCAGTTCTTC
j_gene: TRBJ2-7; d_gene: TRBD1; v_gene: TRBV29-1; abundance: NA; CDR3aa: CSVGQGPPEQYF; CDR3nt: TGCAGCGTTGGACAGGGCCCCCCCGAGCAGTACTTC
j_gene: TRBJ2-3; d_gene: NA; v_gene: TRBV11-1; abundance: NA; CDR3aa: CASSQGSLLSF; CDR3nt: TGTGCCAGCAGCCAGGGGTCCCTGCTGTCTTTT
j_gene: TRBJ1-5; d_gene: TRBD1; v_gene: TRBV6-1; abundance: few; CDR3aa: CASSEWGDSYQPQHF; CDR3nt: TGTGCCAGCAGTGAATGGGGGGACAGTTATCAGCCCCAGCATTTT
j_gene: TRBJ2-7; d_gene: TRBD1; v_gene: TRBV27; abundance: once; CDR3aa: CASKNWDRAYEQYF; CDR3nt: TGTGCCAGCAAAAACTGGGACAGGGCTTACGAGCAGTACTTC
j_gene: TRBJ2-3; d_gene: NA; v_gene: TRBV28; abundance: NA; CDR3aa: CASSNPRVIWGADTQYF; CDR3nt: TGTGCCAGCAGTAATCCCAGGGTCATTTGGGGGGCAGATACGCAGTATTTT
j_gene: TRBJ2-1; d_gene: TRBD1; v_gene: TRBV9; abundance: NA; CDR3aa: CASSVTGQGSSYNEQFF; CDR3nt: TGTGCCAGCAGCGTTACGGGACAGGGGAGCTCCTACAATGAGCAGTTCTTC
j_gene: TRBJ2-2; d_gene: NA; v_gene: TRBV4-3; abundance: once; CDR3aa: CASSQDSVPAVNTGELFF; CDR3nt: TGCGCCAGCAGCCAAGATTCTGTTCCAGCGGTGAACACCGGGGAGCTGTTTTTT
j_gene: TRBJ2-7; d_gene: TRBD2; v_gene: TRBV6-1; abundance: once; CDR3aa: CASSANLLAGLYEQYF; CDR3nt: TGTGCCAGCAGTGCAAACCTACTAGCGGGGCTATACGAGCAGTACTTC
j_gene: TRBJ2-2; d_gene: NA; v_gene: TRBV28; abundance: NA; CDR3aa: CASSFQRYRTGELFF; CDR3nt: TGTGCCAGCAGTTTTCAGAGGTATCGCACCGGGGAGCTGTTTTTT
j_gene: TRBJ2-2; d_gene: TRBD2; v_gene: TRBV2; abundance: NA; CDR3aa: CASSAASGRSWTGELFF; CDR3nt: TGTGCCAGCAGTGCAGCTAGCGGGAGGTCGTGGACCGGGGAGCTGTTTTTT
j_gene: TRBJ2-7; d_gene: NA; v_gene: TRBV4-1; abundance: NA; CDR3aa: CASSDPRLTEPYEQYF; CDR3nt: TGCGCCAGCAGCGACCCAAGACTAACCGAACCCTACGAGCAGTACTTC
j_gene: TRBJ2-7; d_gene: TRBD2; v_gene: TRBV27; abundance: NA; CDR3aa: CASSSGLAGDGGFEQYF; CDR3nt: TGTGCCAGCAGTTCCGGACTAGCGGGAGACGGGGGTTTCGAGCAGTACTTC
j_gene: TRBJ1-1; d_gene: NA; v_gene: TRBV9; abundance: NA; CDR3aa: CASSVALGEGPTEAFF; CDR3nt: TGTGCCAGCAGCGTAGCTCTCGGGGAGGGGCCCACTGAAGCTTTCTTT
j_gene: TRBJ2-3; d_gene: NA; v_gene: TRBV6-6; abundance: NA; CDR3aa: CASSYLTRGTDTQYF; CDR3nt: TGTGCCAGCAGTTACCTTACCCGGGGCACAGATACGCAGTATTTT
j_gene: TRBJ2-1; d_gene: NA; v_gene: TRBV13; abundance: NA; CDR3aa: CASSPQGMAYNEQFF; CDR3nt: TGTGCCAGCAGCCCCCAGGGAATGGCCTACAATGAGCAGTTCTTC
j_gene: TRBJ2-1; d_gene: TRBD2; v_gene: TRBV5-1; abundance: NA; CDR3aa: CASSPTGGDFSSYNEQFF; CDR3nt: TGCGCCAGCAGCCCAACCGGGGGGGACTTCAGCTCCTACAATGAGCAGTTCTTC
j_gene: TRBJ1-5; d_gene: NA; v_gene: TRBV30; abundance: NA; CDR3aa: CAWSVEFSQPQHF; CDR3nt: TGTGCCTGGAGTGTTGAGTTTTCTCAGCCCCAGCATTTT
j_gene: TRBJ2-1; d_gene: TRBD2; v_gene: TRBV7-3; abundance: NA; CDR3aa: CASSLTGDYYNEQFF; CDR3nt: TGTGCCAGCAGCTTAACGGGGGACTACTACAATGAGCAGTTCTTC
j_gene: TRBJ2-7; d_gene: TRBD1; v_gene: TRBV13; abundance: NA; CDR3aa: CASSADRAYEQYF; CDR3nt: TGTGCCAGCAGCGCGGACAGGGCCTACGAGCAGTACTTC
j_gene: TRBJ2-5; d_gene: NA; v_gene: TRBV11-2; abundance: NA; CDR3aa: CASSFGAYQETQYF; CDR3nt: TGTGCCAGCAGCTTTGGGGCGTACCAAGAGACCCAGTACTTC
j_gene: TRBJ2-3; d_gene: NA; v_gene: TRBV30; abundance: NA; CDR3aa: CAWSVTGVSDTQYF; CDR3nt: TGTGCCTGGAGTGTAACGGGAGTTTCAGATACGCAGTATTTT
j_gene: TRBJ2-3; d_gene: TRBD2; v_gene: TRBV11-2; abundance: NA; CDR3aa: CASSLVSGRAPGSTDTQYF; CDR3nt: TGTGCCAGCAGCTTAGTCTCCGGGAGGGCCCCTGGGAGCACAGATACGCAGTATTTT
j_gene: TRBJ2-1; d_gene: NA; v_gene: TRBV5-6; abundance: NA; CDR3aa: CASSWGPPWGNNEQFF; CDR3nt: TGTGCCAGCAGCTGGGGCCCACCGTGGGGAAACAATGAGCAGTTCTTC
j_gene: TRBJ1-1; d_gene: NA; v_gene: TRBV30; abundance: NA; CDR3aa: CASNGGRGNTEAFF; CDR3nt: TGTGCCAGCAATGGGGGCAGGGGGAACACTGAAGCTTTCTTT
j_gene: TRBJ2-1; d_gene: NA; v_gene: TRBV2; abundance: NA; CDR3aa: CASSEPQGGGLTYNEQFF; CDR3nt: TGTGCCAGCAGTGAACCTCAAGGGGGAGGGTTGACCTACAATGAGCAGTTCTTC
j_gene: TRBJ2-7; d_gene: TRBD1; v_gene: TRBV6-5; abundance: NA; CDR3aa: CAAGTGTGDFHF; CDR3nt: TGTGCCGCCGGTACCGGGACAGGTGACTTCCACTTC
j_gene: TRBJ1-1; d_gene: NA; v_gene: TRBV6-6; abundance: NA; CDR3aa: CASSYTNEAFF; CDR3nt: TGTGCCAGCAGTTACACAAATGAAGCTTTCTTT
j_gene: TRBJ2-7; d_gene: NA; v_gene: TRBV18; abundance: NA; CDR3aa: CASSPGNYEQYF; CDR3nt: TGTGCCAGCTCACCCGGGAACTACGAGCAGTACTTC
j_gene: TRBJ2-6; d_gene: TRBD2; v_gene: TRBV9; abundance: NA; CDR3aa: CASNPGGSSGANVLTF; CDR3nt: TGTGCCAGCAACCCCGGGGGGTCCTCTGGGGCCAACGTCCTGACTTTC
j_gene: TRBJ1-5; d_gene: NA; v_gene: TRBV27; abundance: NA; CDR3aa: CASSLYTGWDQPQHF; CDR3nt: TGTGCCAGCAGTTTATACACGGGTTGGGATCAGCCCCAGCATTTT
j_gene: TRBJ2-2; d_gene: TRBD2; v_gene: TRBV28; abundance: once; CDR3aa: CASSRPGLAYSTGELFF; CDR3nt: TGTGCCAGCAGTCGACCGGGACTAGCATACAGCACCGGGGAGCTGTTTTTT
j_gene: TRBJ2-7; d_gene: NA; v_gene: TRBV7-2; abundance: few; CDR3aa: CASSLEVGVFVEQYF; CDR3nt: TGTGCCAGCAGCTTAGAGGTGGGAGTATTTGTTGAGCAGTACTTC
j_gene: TRBJ2-2; d_gene: TRBD2; v_gene: TRBV28; abundance: NA; CDR3aa: CASGGLAGESLTGELFF; CDR3nt: TGTGCCAGCGGGGGACTAGCGGGAGAATCCCTCACCGGGGAGCTGTTTTTT
j_gene: TRBJ2-3; d_gene: NA; v_gene: TRBV4-1; abundance: NA; CDR3aa: CASSRSGDSAQGVQYF; CDR3nt: TGCGCCAGCAGCCGGTCGGGGGACAGTGCCCAGGGGGTGCAGTATTTT
j_gene: TRBJ2-6; d_gene: NA; v_gene: TRBV9; abundance: NA; CDR3aa: CASSLDSLSGANVLTF; CDR3nt: TGTGCCAGCAGCCTGGACAGCCTCTCTGGGGCCAACGTCCTGACTTTC
j_gene: TRBJ2-5; d_gene: TRBD2; v_gene: TRBV7-9; abundance: once; CDR3aa: CASSSLAGVKTQYF; CDR3nt: TGTGCCAGCAGCTCCCTAGCGGGAGTTAAGACCCAGTACTTC
j_gene: TRBJ2-2; d_gene: NA; v_gene: TRBV19; abundance: NA; CDR3aa: CASMDGSTGELFF; CDR3nt: TGTGCCAGTATGGACGGGAGCACCGGGGAGCTGTTTTTT
j_gene: TRBJ1-3; d_gene: TRBD1; v_gene: TRBV27; abundance: NA; CDR3aa: CATKRQGSFGNTIYF; CDR3nt: TGTGCCACCAAGAGACAGGGTTCCTTTGGAAACACCATATATTTT
j_gene: TRBJ2-3; d_gene: TRBD1; v_gene: TRBV6-1; abundance: few; CDR3aa: CASSAGTGGADTQYF; CDR3nt: TGTGCCAGCAGTGCAGGGACAGGGGGCGCAGATACGCAGTATTTT
j_gene: TRBJ1-5; d_gene: TRBD1; v_gene: TRBV5-4; abundance: few; CDR3aa: CASSFRGQANQPQHF; CDR3nt: TGTGCCAGCAGCTTTAGAGGACAGGCCAATCAGCCCCAGCATTTT